The 9 T cell receptor beta chains given below trace back to one sample, sequenced in a study of cytomegalovirus exposure and HLA in healthy donors. PCR involved 60 Vbeta and 13 Jbeta primers. TCRdb keeps only in-frame clones here, not all; method: immunoSEQ multiplex PCR. The repertoire includes around 110,000 clones, about two thirds of them detected once, and around 10% sits in the top ten. Specimen: PBMCs. The receptors stem from a young man in good health and CMV-seropositive.

V is TRBV5-6 and J is TRBJ1-2; 9 nucleotides line up with TRBD1. CDR1 is SGHDT and CDR2 is YYEEEE in the germline V gene. CDR3 size: 19 residues. With V trimmed by 2 bases and J by 4 bases, 18 bases remained unmatched. CDR3 nucleotide sequence: TGTGCCAGCAGCTTTCTGATAGGGACAGGGAGAGAGAAGAGCTATGGCTACACCTTC. It translates to CASSFLIGTGREKSYGYTF. The full variable domain, in which reference TRBV5-6 and TRBJ1-2 provide the parts outside the CDR3, is DAGVTQSPTHLIKTRGQQVTLRCSPKSGHDTVSWYQQALGQGPQFIFQYYEEEERQRGNFPDRFSGHQFPNYSSELNVNALLLGDSALYLCASSFLIGTGREKSYGYTFGSGTRLTVV.

The chain recombines TRBV5-4 with TRBJ1-5; D not certain. V lost 4 bases and J 2 bases, leaving 10 bases between the germline ends. The germline gives CDR1 SGHNT, CDR2 YYREEE (reference sequence). The CDR3 is 14 residues long. The CDR3 nucleotides are TGTGCCAGCAGCAGAGGATTGGGCAATCAGCCCCAGCATTTT. This gives the protein CASSRGLGNQPQHF.

This clone was found a few times. The CDR3 DNA reads as TGTGCCATCAGTGAGTTTGGGGGCACAAGCTATGGCTACACCTTC. Residues: CAISEFGGTSYGYTF. The J gene is TRBJ1-2, the V gene TRBV10-3; a weak D match, TRBD1 (6 bases). The V gene's germline CDR1 is ENHRY and CDR2 SYGVKD. This CDR3 comprises 15 residues. Trimming cost V 1 base and J 4 bases, with 13 bases left between them.

This chain connects TRBV2 to TRBJ2-5; D ambiguous. V lost 1 base and J 9 bases, leaving 6 bases between the germline ends. The length of the CDR3 is 11 residues. CDR1 and CDR2 from the germline V gene are SNHLY and FYNNEI. The CDR3 is CASSEGPPQYF. Written as DNA, the CDR3 is TGTGCCAGCAGTGAAGGGCCCCCCCAGTACTTC.

V usage is TRBV28 and J usage is TRBJ1-4, with 7 bases identical to TRBD1. This CDR3 has 14 amino acids. Germline CDR1 MDHEN, CDR2 SYDVKM. V was pared by 6 bases and J by 8 bases, with 9 bases of the junction left unmatched. The CDR3 DNA follows: TGTGCCAGCAGCCCCTCCAGGGGGGCGGAAAAACTGTTTTTT. This gives the protein CASSPSRGAEKLFF. Combining the CDR3 with reference TRBV28 and TRBJ1-4 gives the whole variable domain DVKVTQSSRYLVKRTGEKVFLECVQDMDHENMFWYRQDPGLGLRLIYFSYDVKMKEKGDIPEGYSVSREKKERFSLILESASTNQTSMYLCASSPSRGAEKLFFGSGTQLSVL.

This chain links TRBV4-1 with TRBJ2-1, with a tentative D call TRBD1 (6 bases). CDR3 length: 16 amino acids. V was trimmed by 5 bases and J by 6 bases, leaving 20 bases between them. Germline CDR1 and CDR2: MGHRA and YSYEKL. The chain's CDR3 is CASSFRPFRGTNEQFF. The CDR3 coding sequence is TGCGCCAGCAGCTTCCGACCCTTCAGGGGCACCAATGAGCAGTTCTTC.

This sequence joins TRBV9 and TRBJ2-3; D unresolved. This CDR3 is 15 amino acids long. The V gene's germline CDR1 is SGDLS and CDR2 YYNGEE. V was clipped by 0 bases and J by 1 base, with 9 bases between them. Written as DNA, the CDR3 is TGTGCCAGCAGCGTAGGGGTAGCTGGCACAGATACGCAGTATTTT. Its translation is CASSVGVAGTDTQYF.

V gene TRBV2 combines with J gene TRBJ2-5; 8 nucleotides align to TRBD1. The CDR3 loop spans 14 amino acids. Trimming cost V 5 bases and J 2 bases; bases outside gene matches: 4. From germline, CDR1 is SNHLY and CDR2 FYNNEI. CDR3 amino acids: CASSSGGIQETQYF. CDR3 nucleotides: TGTGCCAGCAGTTCAGGGGGCATACAAGAGACCCAGTACTTC.

This clone showed up just a few times. V is TRBV10-2 and J is TRBJ1-1, with a possible D match to TRBD1 (6 bases). The length of the CDR3 is 15 residues. Germline values: CDR1 WSHSY, CDR2 SAAADI. V was clipped by 7 bases and J by 0 bases, with 15 bases between them. The CDR3 DNA reads TGCGCCAGCAACGGCCCAGGGGATCTGAACACTGAAGCTTTCTTT. Its translation: CASNGPGDLNTEAFF.